The sequence of this T cell receptor (beta chain) was determined in a study of blood T cell repertoires in COVID-19. Overall study: The cDNA or gDNA used as material had been derived from T cells, B-cell-depleted T cells, or PBMCs.

Under the authors' procedure: For nucleated cells, counts were estimated from reference gene primer amplification. This table comes from immunoSEQ multiplex PCR, and its TCRdb copy is limited to in-frame clones, with some not included. Clonal size and the V and J genes are those of that table, whereas D and trimming came from the DNA. The table has more than 300,000 clones, over 90% seen once. Participants in the exposed group had met a COVID-19 case in the 2 weeks before joining the study. J lost 1 base, V lost 12 bases, and 6 bases had no gene match. Germline assignment: CDR1 KGHDR and CDR2 SFDVKD. This CDR3 is 13 amino acids long.

The sequenced sample was PBMCs or T cells enriched from blood (not recorded which). The chain links TRBV24-1 to TRBJ2-3, with 7 bases that match TRBD1. The source is a woman in her twenties or thirties who had been exposed to COVID-19. The CDR3, as DNA: TGTGCCTCGGGACAGAGGGGCACAGATACGCAGTATTTT. Its protein is CASGQRGTDTQYF.